This passage covers 11 T cell receptor beta chains from one sample sequenced in a study of cytomegalovirus exposure and HLA in healthy donors. 60 Vbeta and 13 Jbeta primers were used in PCR. The table came from immunoSEQ multiplex PCR; TCRdb's copy has only in-frame clones and leaves some out. The sample shows about 160,000 clones, approximately 88% of them seen only once. The sequenced sample was PBMCs. Every receptor here comes from a boy younger than 10 in good health and CMV-seronegative.

The chain links TRBV6-5 to TRBJ1-2, with a weak D call TRBD1 (5 bases). Trimming removed 5 bases at V and 8 bases at J, with 12 bases between. The CDR3 sequence is 12 residues long. Germline CDR1 and CDR2: MNHEY and SVGAGI. The CDR3 coding sequence is TGTGCCAGCAGTCCCACGTGGGGCGGCTACACCTTC. As protein: CASSPTWGGYTF.

CDR3 sequence (DNA): TGTGCCAGCAGTTCAGACAGGGGGCCTAACTATGGCTACACCTTC. This codes for CASSSDRGPNYGYTF. This chain uses TRBV2 with TRBJ1-2; 10 positions agree with TRBD1. The V segment lost 5 bases and the J segment 0 bases; nucleotides outside the gene matches: 3. Germline CDR1 reads SNHLY; CDR2 reads FYNNEI. CDR3 size: 15 residues.

This chain links TRBV7-9 with TRBJ2-7; 7 bases align to TRBD1. The germline gives CDR1 SEHNR, CDR2 FQNEAQ (reference sequence). The CDR3 is 16 residues long. After removal of 6 bases from V and 4 bases from J, the junction contained 15 bases not matched to a gene. The CDR3 bases are TGTGCCAGCAGTTCCATGGGGGACAGAAGAAGATACGAGCAGTACGTC. Encoded protein: CASSSMGDRRRYEQYV.

The chain employs TRBV7-6 and TRBJ1-1; D is ambiguous. The CDR3 loop spans 15 amino acids. Looked up from germline, CDR1 is SGHVS and CDR2 is FNYEAQ. V shed 2 bases and J shed 6 bases, with 16 bases lying between them. DNA for the CDR3: TGTGCCAGCAGCTTAAAAATAGATGTGTACGCTGAAGCTTTCTTT. It is translated as CASSLKIDVYAEAFF.

This chain uses TRBV11-2 with TRBJ1-4, with a weak D call TRBD1 (5 bases). The CDR3 length is 13 residues. Per germline, CDR1 SGHAT and CDR2 FQNNGV. The V gene lost 5 bases and the J gene lost 5 bases, with 9 bases spanning the gap. The CDR3, as DNA: TGTGCCAGCAGCCCCAGGGAAAATGAAAAACTGTTTTTT. It translates to CASSPRENEKLFF.

The chain couples TRBV4-3 to TRBJ1-2; D is uncertain. The V and J ends lost 2 bases and 6 bases respectively, with 13 bases between them. The CDR3 spans 14 residues. From germline, CDR1 is LGHNA and CDR2 YSLEER. CDR3: CASSQYSSRNGYTF. The CDR3 bases are TGCGCCAGCAGCCAATACTCGTCGCGGAATGGCTACACCTTC.

The V and J genes are TRBV30 and TRBJ1-1, with 12 positions matching TRBD1. This CDR3 is built from 14 residues. CDR1 GTSNPN and CDR2 SVGIG come from the germline V gene (reference sequence). J gave up 0 bases and V 7 bases, and 3 bases lay outside the gene matches. CDR3 loop: CASGQGAMNTEAFF. The DNA of the CDR3 is TGTGCCTCGGGACAGGGGGCCATGAACACTGAAGCTTTCTTT. The whole variable domain, filled in from reference TRBV30 and TRBJ1-1, reads SQTIHQWPATLVQPVGSPLSLECTVEGTSNPNLYWYRQAAGRGLQLLFYSVGIGQISSEVPQNLSASRPQDRQFILSSKKLLLSDSGFYLCASGQGAMNTEAFFGQGTRLTVV.

The chain employs TRBV7-2 and TRBJ1-3; 7 nucleotides align to TRBD1. Trimming cost V 1 base and J 2 bases; bases outside gene matches: 5. Germline values: CDR1 SGHTA, CDR2 FQGNSA. The CDR3 consists of 16 residues. In DNA, the CDR3 is TGTGCCAGCAGCTTAGGAGTCGGGACAGCTGGAAACACCATATATTTT. Protein sequence: CASSLGVGTAGNTIYF.

This clone came up once. The chain employs TRBV15 and TRBJ2-7; weak D call: TRBD1 (6 bases). The CDR3 contains 17 residues. Germline lookup yields CDR1 LNHNV and CDR2 YYDKDF (reference sequence). V shed 3 bases and J shed 3 bases, with 21 bases lying between them. The chain's CDR3 is CATSSDLSGTTYYEQYF. CDR3 bases: TGTGCCACCAGCAGTGATCTTTCCGGGACAACATACTACGAGCAGTACTTC.

The chain links TRBV5-1 to TRBJ2-3; the match to TRBD2 covers 11 bases. The ends lost 3 bases at V and 4 bases at J; junction bases unmatched: 4. Germline V gene lookup returns CDR1 SGHRS and CDR2 YFSETQ. This CDR3 region has 15 residues. CDR3 loop: CASSYSGRASDTQYF. Written as DNA, the CDR3 is TGCGCCAGCAGCTATAGCGGGAGGGCTTCAGATACGCAGTATTTT.

The chain couples TRBV6-5 to TRBJ2-5; possible D gene TRBD1, 5 bases. Trimming took 1 base from V and 4 from J, leaving 13 bases between them. There are 15 residues in the CDR3. Germline CDR1 and CDR2: MNHEY and SVGAGI. CDR3 amino acids: CASSYWVDNAETQYF. The CDR3 DNA follows: TGTGCCAGCAGTTACTGGGTGGACAACGCAGAGACCCAGTACTTC.